The rows below give T cell receptor beta chains drawn from one sample of a study of blood T cell repertoires in COVID-19. Produced via immunoSEQ multiplex PCR; TCRdb's table is partial and in-frame only. The sample carries some 51,000 clones, approximately 86% recorded once. The sequenced sample consisted of peripheral blood. The source is a man aged 55 to 70 with acute or convalescent COVID-19. Both conserved end residues are trimmed from each CDR3.

j_gene | v_gene | CDR3aa
TRBJ2-5 | TRBV10-1 | ASSESRTGAETQY
TRBJ1-2 | TRBV7-9 | ASSWTRRDDYGYT
TRBJ1-5 | TRBV5-5 | ASSLGTGSTNQPQH
TRBJ1-6 | TRBV27 | ASSSIMEGTGNSPLH
TRBJ1-2 | TRBV5-4 | ASSLKGYDYGYT
TRBJ1-2 | TRBV6-1 | ASSEASISVYGYT
TRBJ2-5 | TRBV5-1 | ASSLLLRGGETQY
TRBJ2-1 | TRBV9 | ASSSGGSGTSSYNEQF
TRBJ2-7 | TRBV2 | ASRPGTGTYEQY
TRBJ2-1 | TRBV7-9 | ASSSQRSGGYNEQF
TRBJ1-5 | TRBV2 | ASGTVSNQPQH
TRBJ1-1 | TRBV6-5 | ASSSTGVNTEAF
TRBJ2-7 | TRBV7-7 | ASSPGTGSLEQY
TRBJ1-1 | TRBV12-3/TRBV12-4 | ASSSTGNTEAF
TRBJ1-5 | TRBV12-2 | ASAGDRGRRNNQPQH
TRBJ2-7 | TRBV4-1 | ASSQTSGLPYEQY
TRBJ2-7 | TRBV27 | ASSGTSGSYEQY
TRBJ2-5 | TRBV12-2 | ASRLKLAGETQY
TRBJ2-7 | TRBV7-2 | ASSPSLAVSYEQY
TRBJ2-7 | TRBV5-4 | ASSQGQGRGSEQY
TRBJ2-7 | TRBV6-5 | ASRTGTDYEQY
TRBJ1-6 | TRBV9 | ASSDGQGRNSPLH